The source of this TCR beta chain is a study of T cell clonotyping in hematopoietic cell transplantation. TCRdb keeps only in-frame clones here, not all; method: immunoSEQ multiplex PCR. This sample has tens of thousands of clones, with 85% to 95% found just once. V lost 6 bases and J 3 bases, leaving 17 bases between the germline ends. The CDR3 consists of 15 residues. Germline assignment: CDR1 MNHNY and CDR2 SVGAGI (reference sequence). Documented time point: recipient sample about 28 days before transplant, after cytoreduction. This chain uses TRBV6-6 with TRBJ1-2, with a weak D call TRBD1 (6 bases). The origin of this receptor is a man aged 35-49 years with chronic myeloid leukemia. Some clones in this sample may be carry-over from other donors' samples. This material consisted of peripheral blood mononuclear cells, taken before stem cell transplant. CDR3 in amino acids: CASRYTNRVDYGYTF. CDR3 nucleotide sequence: TGTGCCAGCAGATACACGAACAGGGTCGACTATGGCTACACCTTC.